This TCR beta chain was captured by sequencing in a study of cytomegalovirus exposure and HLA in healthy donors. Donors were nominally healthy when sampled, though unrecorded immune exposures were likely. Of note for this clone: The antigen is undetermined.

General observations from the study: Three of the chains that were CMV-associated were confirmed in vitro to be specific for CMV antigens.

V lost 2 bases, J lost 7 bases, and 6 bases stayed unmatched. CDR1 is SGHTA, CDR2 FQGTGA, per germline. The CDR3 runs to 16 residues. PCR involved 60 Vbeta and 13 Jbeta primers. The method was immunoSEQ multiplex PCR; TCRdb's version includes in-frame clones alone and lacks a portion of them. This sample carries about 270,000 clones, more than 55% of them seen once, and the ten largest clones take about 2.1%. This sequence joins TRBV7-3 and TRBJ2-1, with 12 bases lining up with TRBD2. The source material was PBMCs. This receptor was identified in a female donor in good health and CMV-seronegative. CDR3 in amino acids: CASSLWILAGGNEQFF. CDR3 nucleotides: TGTGCCAGCAGCTTATGGATACTAGCGGGAGGAAATGAGCAGTTCTTC. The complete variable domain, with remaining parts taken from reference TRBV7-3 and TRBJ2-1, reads GAGVSQTPSNKVTEKGKYVELRCDPISGHTALYWYRQSLGQGPEFLIYFQGTGAADDSGLPNDRFFAVRPEGSVSTLKIQRTERGDSAVYLCASSLWILAGGNEQFFGPGTRLTVL.